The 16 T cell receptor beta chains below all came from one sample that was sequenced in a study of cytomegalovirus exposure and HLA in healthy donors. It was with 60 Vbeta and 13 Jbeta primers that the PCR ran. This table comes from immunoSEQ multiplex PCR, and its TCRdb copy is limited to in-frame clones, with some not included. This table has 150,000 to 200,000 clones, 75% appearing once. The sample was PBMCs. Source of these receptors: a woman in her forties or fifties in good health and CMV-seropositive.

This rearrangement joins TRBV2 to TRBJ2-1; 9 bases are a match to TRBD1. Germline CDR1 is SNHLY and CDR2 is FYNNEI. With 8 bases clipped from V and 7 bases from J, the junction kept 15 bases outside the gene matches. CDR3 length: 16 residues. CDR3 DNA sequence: TGTGCCAGCCACTATTCCGGGACAGGGATGGGAAATGAGCAGTTCTTC. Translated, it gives CASHYSGTGMGNEQFF.

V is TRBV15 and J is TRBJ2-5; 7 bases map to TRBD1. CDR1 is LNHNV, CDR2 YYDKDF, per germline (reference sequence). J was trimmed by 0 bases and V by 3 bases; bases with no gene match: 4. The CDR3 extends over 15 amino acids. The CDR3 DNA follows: TGTGCCACCAGCAGCCTGACAGGGTACCAAGAGACCCAGTACTTC. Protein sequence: CATSSLTGYQETQYF.

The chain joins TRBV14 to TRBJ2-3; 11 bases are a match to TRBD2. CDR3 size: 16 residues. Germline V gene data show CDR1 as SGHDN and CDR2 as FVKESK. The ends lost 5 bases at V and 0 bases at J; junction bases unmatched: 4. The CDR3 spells CASSWTSGRSTDTQYF. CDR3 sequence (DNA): TGTGCCAGCAGCTGGACTAGCGGGCGTAGCACAGATACGCAGTATTTT.

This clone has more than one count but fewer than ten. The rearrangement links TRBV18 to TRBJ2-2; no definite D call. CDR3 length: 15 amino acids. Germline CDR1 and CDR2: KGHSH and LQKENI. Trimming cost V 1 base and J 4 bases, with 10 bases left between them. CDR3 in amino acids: CASSPLPGSTGELFF. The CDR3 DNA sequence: TGTGCCAGCTCACCACTTCCCGGGTCCACCGGGGAGCTGTTTTTT.

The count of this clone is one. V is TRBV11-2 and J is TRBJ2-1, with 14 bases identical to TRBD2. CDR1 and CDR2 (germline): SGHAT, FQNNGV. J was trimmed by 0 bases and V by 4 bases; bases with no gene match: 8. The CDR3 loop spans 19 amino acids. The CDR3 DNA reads TGTGCCAGCAGCTCGATAGGACTAGCGGGGGGACGCTCCTACAATGAGCAGTTCTTC. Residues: CASSSIGLAGGRSYNEQFF.

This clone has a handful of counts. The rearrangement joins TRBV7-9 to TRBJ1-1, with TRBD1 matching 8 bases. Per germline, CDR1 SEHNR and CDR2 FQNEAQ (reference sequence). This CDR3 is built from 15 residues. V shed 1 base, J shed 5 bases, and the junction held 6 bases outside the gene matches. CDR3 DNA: TGTGCCAGCAGCTTAGAAAGCAGGGGGCGTACTGAAGCTTTCTTT. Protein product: CASSLESRGRTEAFF. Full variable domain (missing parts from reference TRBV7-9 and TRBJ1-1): DTGVSQNPRHKITKRGQNVTFRCDPISEHNRLYWYRQTLGQGPEFLTYFQNEAQLEKSRLLSDRFSAERPKGSFSTLEIQRTEQGDSAMYLCASSLESRGRTEAFFGQGTRLTVV.

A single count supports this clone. The CDR3 region is CASSLVHGGETQYF. The CDR3 coding sequence is TGTGCCAGCAGCTTAGTTCACGGAGGGGAGACCCAGTACTTC. This sequence joins TRBV7-2 and TRBJ2-5; D may be TRBD2 (6 bases). V lost 1 base, J lost 5 bases, and 11 bases lay in between. Germline CDR1 is SGHTA and CDR2 is FQGNSA. CDR3 length: 14 amino acids.

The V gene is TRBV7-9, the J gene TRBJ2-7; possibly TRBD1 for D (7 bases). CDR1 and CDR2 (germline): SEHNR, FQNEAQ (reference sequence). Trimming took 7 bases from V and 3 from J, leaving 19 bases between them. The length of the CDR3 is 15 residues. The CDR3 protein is CASTPESGGNYEQYF. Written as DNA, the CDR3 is TGTGCCAGCACCCCCGAGTCAGGGGGGAACTACGAGCAGTACTTC. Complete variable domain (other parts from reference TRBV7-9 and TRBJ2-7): DTGVSQNPRHKITKRGQNVTFRCDPISEHNRLYWYRQTLGQGPEFLTYFQNEAQLEKSRLLSDRFSAERPKGSFSTLEIQRTEQGDSAMYLCASTPESGGNYEQYFGPGTRLTVT.

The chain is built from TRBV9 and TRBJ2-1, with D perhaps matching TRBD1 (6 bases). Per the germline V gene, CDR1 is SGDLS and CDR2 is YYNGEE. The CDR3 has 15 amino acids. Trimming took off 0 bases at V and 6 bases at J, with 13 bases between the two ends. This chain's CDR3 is CASSVAGQKLNEQFF. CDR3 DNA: TGTGCCAGCAGCGTAGCTGGACAGAAACTCAATGAGCAGTTCTTC.

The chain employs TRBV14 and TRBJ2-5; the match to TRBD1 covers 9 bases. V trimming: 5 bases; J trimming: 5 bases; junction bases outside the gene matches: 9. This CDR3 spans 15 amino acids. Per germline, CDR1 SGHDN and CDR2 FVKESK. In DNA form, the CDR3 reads TGTGCCAGCAGCTTCTACAGGGGGCTGGGGGAGACCCAGTACTTC. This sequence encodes CASSFYRGLGETQYF.

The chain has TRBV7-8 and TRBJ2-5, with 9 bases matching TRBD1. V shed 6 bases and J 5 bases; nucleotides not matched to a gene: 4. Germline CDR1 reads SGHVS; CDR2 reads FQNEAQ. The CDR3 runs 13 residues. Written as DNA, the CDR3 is TGTGCCAGCAGTTGGGACAGGGATGAGACCCAGTACTTC. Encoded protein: CASSWDRDETQYF.

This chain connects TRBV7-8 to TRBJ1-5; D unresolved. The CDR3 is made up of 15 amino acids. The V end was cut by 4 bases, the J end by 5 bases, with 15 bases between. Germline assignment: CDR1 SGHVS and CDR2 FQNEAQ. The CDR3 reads CASSSLPESDQPQHF. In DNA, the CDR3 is TGTGCCAGCAGCTCCTTGCCCGAATCGGATCAGCCCCAGCATTTT.

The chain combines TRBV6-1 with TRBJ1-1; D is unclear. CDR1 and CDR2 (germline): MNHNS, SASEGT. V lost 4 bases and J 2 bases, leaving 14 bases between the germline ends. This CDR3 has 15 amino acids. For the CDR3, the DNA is TGTGCCAGCAGTGCCACGACATTGCCTAACACTGAAGCTTTCTTT. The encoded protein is CASSATTLPNTEAFF.

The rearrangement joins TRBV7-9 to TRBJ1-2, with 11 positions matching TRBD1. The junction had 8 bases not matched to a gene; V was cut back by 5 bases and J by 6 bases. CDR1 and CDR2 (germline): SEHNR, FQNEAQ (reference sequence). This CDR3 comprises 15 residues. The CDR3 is CASSRSDRGRDGYTF. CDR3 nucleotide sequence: TGTGCCAGCAGCCGGTCGGACAGGGGGCGGGATGGCTACACCTTC.

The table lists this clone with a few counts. The CDR3 here is CASSLVAAGRTGELFF. CDR3 DNA sequence: TGTGCCAGCAGCTTGGTTGCAGCGGGGAGGACCGGGGAGCTGTTTTTT. The gene calls are TRBV5-6 and TRBJ2-2; 7 bases map to TRBD2. CDR3 length equals 16 residues. Trimming cost V 0 bases and J 5 bases; bases outside gene matches: 7. Germline V gives CDR1 SGHDT, CDR2 YYEEEE.

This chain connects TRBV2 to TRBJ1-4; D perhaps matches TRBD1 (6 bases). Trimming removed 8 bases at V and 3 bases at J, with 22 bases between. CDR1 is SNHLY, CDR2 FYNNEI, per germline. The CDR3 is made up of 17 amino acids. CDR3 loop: CASQGFKVQVANEKLFF. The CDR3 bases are TGTGCCAGCCAGGGGTTTAAAGTACAGGTGGCTAATGAAAAACTGTTTTTT.